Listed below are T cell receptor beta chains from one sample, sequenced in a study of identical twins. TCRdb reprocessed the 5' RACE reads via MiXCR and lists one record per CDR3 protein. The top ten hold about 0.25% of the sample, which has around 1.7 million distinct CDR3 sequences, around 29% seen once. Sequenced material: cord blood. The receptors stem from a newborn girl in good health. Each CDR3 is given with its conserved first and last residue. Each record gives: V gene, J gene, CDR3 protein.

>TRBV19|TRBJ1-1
CASTPQLVDTEAFF
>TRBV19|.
CASTQGGAVGIQYF
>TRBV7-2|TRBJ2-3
CASSFRGLASTDTQYF
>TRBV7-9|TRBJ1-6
CASSFRGTGTNSPLHF
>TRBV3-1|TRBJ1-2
CASRHRGGNYGYTF
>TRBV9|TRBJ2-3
CASSPRLGARTDTRYF
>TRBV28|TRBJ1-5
CASRPDRAQPQHF
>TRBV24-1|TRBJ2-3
CATSDPSAGGPDTQYF
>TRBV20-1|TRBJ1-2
CSAAGPGQGSRGYTF
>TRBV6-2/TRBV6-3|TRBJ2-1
CASSYLGLAGGSYNEQFF
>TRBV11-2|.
CASSLDLDSGLQETQFF